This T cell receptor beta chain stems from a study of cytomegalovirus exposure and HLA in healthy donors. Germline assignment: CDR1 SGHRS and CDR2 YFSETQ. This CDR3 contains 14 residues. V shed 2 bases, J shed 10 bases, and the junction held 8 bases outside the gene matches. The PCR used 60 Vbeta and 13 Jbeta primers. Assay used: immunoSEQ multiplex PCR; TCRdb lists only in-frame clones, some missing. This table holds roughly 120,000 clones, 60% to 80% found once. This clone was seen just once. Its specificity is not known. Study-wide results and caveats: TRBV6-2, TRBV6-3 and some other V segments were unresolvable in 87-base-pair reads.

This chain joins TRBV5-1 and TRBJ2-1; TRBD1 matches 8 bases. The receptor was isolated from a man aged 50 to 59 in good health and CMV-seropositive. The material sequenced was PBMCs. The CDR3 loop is CASSLQGGPFEQFF. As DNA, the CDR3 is TGCGCCAGCAGCTTACAGGGGGGCCCCTTCGAGCAGTTCTTC. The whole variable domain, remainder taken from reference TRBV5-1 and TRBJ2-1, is KAGVTQTPRYLIKTRGQQVTLSCSPISGHRSVSWYQQTPGQGLQFLFEYFSETQRNKGNFPGRFSGRQFSNSRSEMNVSTLELGDSALYLCASSLQGGPFEQFFGPGTRLTVL.